One sample yielded the 13 T cell receptor beta chains listed below, sequenced in a study of T cells in Graves' hyperthyroidism and ophthalmopathy. RNA transcripts served as the template for amplifying TCR beta CDR3 regions. In the first-round RT-PCR of the TCR CDR3, the HTBI primer set was used. TCRdb re-derived calls from the multiplex PCR reads in MiXCR, one entry per CDR3 protein. The table lists fewer than 550,000 distinct CDR3 sequences, around a sixth of them singletons. Sequencing was performed on blood. The source of these receptors is a woman between 18 and 29 years old with Graves' hyperthyroidism.

This clonotype occurred many times. The V call is TRBV4-2, the J call TRBJ2-7, with D uncertain. The CDR3 has 12 residues. The germline CDR1 and CDR2 sequences are LGHNA and YNFKEQ. V lost 1 base and J lost 1, with 2 bases in between. The CDR3 DNA follows: TGTGCCAGCAGCCAAGTTTCCTACGAGCAGTACTTC. Translated: CASSQVSYEQYF.

This CDR3 reads CASSFRGSAGGLLETQYF. The CDR3 nucleotides are TGTGCCAGCAGCTTTCGGGGCTCGGCAGGGGGCCTTTTAGAGACCCAGTACTTC. The chain joins TRBV11-2 to TRBJ2-5; 8 bases are shared with TRBD1. This CDR3 has 18 amino acids. CDR1 SGHAT and CDR2 FQNNGV come from the germline V gene. V shed 3 bases and J 4 bases; nucleotides not matched to a gene: 16.

CDR3 DNA sequence: TGTGCCACCAGTGACCCTCGCAGGGATCGGGATTACGAGCAGTACTTC. Translation: CATSDPRRDRDYEQYF. The chain joins TRBV24-1 to TRBJ2-7; D might be TRBD1 or TRBD2, each matching 5 bases. This CDR3 has 16 amino acids. CDR1 is KGHDR, CDR2 SFDVKD, per germline. V lost 4 bases and J lost 4, with 19 bases in between.

There are many counts of this clonotype. The CDR3 here is CAIRLWTGRGYGYTF. DNA of the CDR3: TGTGCCATCAGGTTGTGGACGGGACGGGGCTATGGCTACACCTTC. The chain is built from TRBV10-3 and TRBJ1-2, with D perhaps TRBD1 (5 bases). Trimming removed 6 bases from V and 4 bases from J, with 18 bases in between. There are 15 residues in the CDR3. The V gene's germline CDR1 is ENHRY and CDR2 SYGVKD.

The table lists this clonotype with many counts. This chain connects TRBV6-1 to TRBJ1-6; 7 bases are a match to TRBD1. This CDR3 region has 14 residues. The V gene end was trimmed by 4 bases and the J gene end by 8 bases; junction bases not matched to a gene: 5. In germline, CDR1 is MNHNS, CDR2 SASEGT. CDR3 loop: CASSAQGRDSPLHF. CDR3 bases: TGTGCCAGCAGTGCACAGGGGCGGGATTCACCCCTCCACTTT.

This clonotype has a count of ten or more. V gene TRBV2 combines with J gene TRBJ1-1, with D unclear. The CDR3 spans 13 residues. CDR1 and CDR2 from the germline V gene are SNHLY and FYNNEI. Trimming removed 7 bases from V and 4 bases from J, with 13 bases in between. CDR3 sequence: CASILQIGTEAFF. The DNA of the CDR3 is TGTGCCAGCATTTTACAGATAGGCACTGAAGCTTTCTTT.

This clonotype occurred many times. The CDR3 reads CASSFKPPGQGREAFF. CDR3 nucleotide sequence: TGTGCCAGCAGTTTCAAGCCTCCGGGACAGGGTAGAGAAGCTTTCTTT. This sequence joins TRBV27 and TRBJ1-1; 9 bases are shared with TRBD1. The CDR3 loop spans 16 amino acids. V shed 3 bases and J 8 bases; nucleotides not matched to a gene: 13. Germline assignment: CDR1 MNHEY and CDR2 SMNVEV (reference sequence).

This clonotype was detected only a few times. This clone may be a read error of a much larger clone one base away. V usage is TRBV10-3 and J usage is TRBJ2-1, with TRBD2 matching 8 bases. Germline CDR1 and CDR2: ENHRY and SYGVKD. J gave up 5 bases and V 6 bases, and 12 bases lay outside the gene matches. The CDR3 totals 16 residues. In DNA, the CDR3 is TGTGCCATCAGGGGGGAGGCTAGCGGGCTACACAATGAGCAGTTCTTC. It is translated as CAIRGEASGLHNEQFF.

This clonotype was seen just once. V is TRBV5-1 and J is TRBJ2-7, with D possibly called TRBD1 or TRBD2 (5 bases each). The ends were cut back, 7 bases at V and 7 bases at J, with 12 bases in the middle. The CDR3 totals 11 residues. The V gene's germline CDR1 is SGHRS and CDR2 YFSETQ. Here the CDR3 reads CASQVGPEQYF. The DNA for the CDR3 is TGCGCCAGCCAGGTGGGACCTGAGCAGTACTTC.

There are many counts of this clonotype. The CDR3 region is CASSVGDGSTDTQYF. CDR3 bases: TGTGCCAGCAGCGTAGGGGACGGGAGCACAGATACGCAGTATTTT. The J gene is TRBJ2-3, the V gene TRBV9; the D gene could be TRBD1 or TRBD2 (5 bases each). From germline, CDR1 is SGDLS and CDR2 YYNGEE. The CDR3 covers 15 residues. Trimming removed 0 bases from V and 0 bases from J, with 8 bases in between.

The chain joins TRBV5-5 to TRBJ2-7, with D possibly being TRBD1 or TRBD2 (5 bases each). V lost 0 bases, J lost 7 bases, and 14 bases lay in between. Germline CDR1 is SGHKS and CDR2 is YYEKEE (reference sequence). The CDR3 length is 14 residues. CDR3 sequence: CASSLAHGTVEQYF. CDR3 coding DNA: TGTGCCAGCAGCTTGGCTCACGGGACGGTGGAGCAGTACTTC.

This clonotype appeared many times. The CDR3 here is CAWSSSGNTIYF. CDR3 bases: TGTGCCTGGAGCTCCTCTGGAAACACCATATATTTT. This chain links TRBV30 with TRBJ1-3, with D unclear. CDR3 length equals 12 residues. V lost 3 bases and J 0 bases, leaving 3 bases between the germline ends. Germline CDR1 and CDR2: GTSNPN and SVGIG (reference sequence).

This rearrangement joins TRBV18 to TRBJ2-2; tentative D call: TRBD1 (6 bases). V lost 2 bases, J lost 5 bases, and 15 bases lay in between. Germline loops: CDR1 KGHSH, CDR2 LQKENI. The length of the CDR3 is 16 residues. CDR3 region: CASSPGAQGRTGELFF. CDR3 nucleotides: TGTGCCAGCTCACCAGGGGCACAGGGAAGGACCGGGGAGCTGTTTTTT. Together with reference TRBV18 and TRBJ2-2, the CDR3 gives the full variable domain: NAGVMQNPRHLVRRRGQEARLRCSPMKGHSHVYWYRQLPEEGLKFMVYLQKENIIDESGMPKERFSAEFPKEGPSILRIQQVVRGDSAAYFCASSPGAQGRTGELFFGEGSRLTVL.